Below are 10 T cell receptor beta chains sequenced from a single sample in a study of blood T cell repertoires in COVID-19. The method was immunoSEQ multiplex PCR; TCRdb's version includes in-frame clones alone and lacks a portion of them. In the table there are about 130,000 clones, roughly four fifths of which are singletons. What was sequenced was PBMCs or T cells enriched from blood (not recorded which). These receptors were taken from a young man who had recovered from COVID-19.

V and J are TRBV9 and TRBJ2-3; TRBD2 agrees at 9 bases. Germline V lookup: CDR1 SGDLS, CDR2 YYNGEE. Trimming at V came to 7 bases and at J to 6 bases, leaving 9 bases not matched to a gene. This CDR3 contains 14 residues. The CDR3 DNA sequence: TGTGCCAGCGGGACTAGCTCCCCGCGGGATACGCAGTATTTT. It is translated as CASGTSSPRDTQYF.

The chain is built from TRBV7-9 and TRBJ2-1, with TRBD1 as a possible D gene (6 bases). Trimming shortened V by 5 bases and J by 2 bases, and 10 bases separated the two germline ends. Germline assignment: CDR1 SEHNR and CDR2 FQNEAQ (reference sequence). The CDR3 is 14 residues long. The chain's CDR3 is CASSPPGAYNEQFF. CDR3 coding DNA: TGTGCCAGCAGCCCCCCAGGGGCCTACAATGAGCAGTTCTTC. The variable domain in full, completed from reference TRBV7-9 and TRBJ2-1, reads DTGVSQNPRHKITKRGQNVTFRCDPISEHNRLYWYRQTLGQGPEFLTYFQNEAQLEKSRLLSDRFSAERPKGSFSTLEIQRTEQGDSAMYLCASSPPGAYNEQFFGPGTRLTVL.

The chain has TRBV11-2 and TRBJ2-2, with 7 bases matching TRBD2. The CDR3 runs to 15 residues. V shed 3 bases and J 4 bases; nucleotides not matched to a gene: 5. Germline CDR1 and CDR2: SGHAT and FQNNGV. CDR3 in amino acids: CASSFPAGFTGELFF. In nucleotides, the CDR3 is TGTGCCAGCAGCTTCCCAGCGGGGTTCACCGGGGAGCTGTTTTTT.

This clone was observed once. The chain is built from TRBV7-6 and TRBJ1-1; weak D call: TRBD1 (5 bases). Trimming took 0 bases from V and 4 from J, leaving 9 bases between them. Germline CDR1 and CDR2: SGHVS and FNYEAQ. This CDR3 contains 14 residues. CDR3: CASSLAGGGTEAFF. In nucleotides, the CDR3 is TGTGCCAGCAGCTTAGCGGGGGGAGGCACTGAAGCTTTCTTT.

The table lists this clone with a few counts. The rearrangement uses TRBV18 and TRBJ1-3, with 10 positions matching TRBD1. CDR1 and CDR2 from the germline V gene are KGHSH and LQKENI. V shed 0 bases and J 5 bases; nucleotides not matched to a gene: 10. CDR3 length equals 18 residues. CDR3 in DNA: TGTGCCAGCTCACCACCGAGGGGACAAGACAGGGGGCGAAACACCATATATTTT. It encodes CASSPPRGQDRGRNTIYF.

The CDR3 DNA follows: TGTGCCAGTAGGCTCTCGGGGGTCACAGATACGCAGTATTTT. Translating it yields CASRLSGVTDTQYF. The gene calls are TRBV19 and TRBJ2-3; a possible D gene is TRBD2 (6 bases). V was clipped by 6 bases and J by 2 bases, with 12 bases between them. Per the germline V gene, CDR1 is LNHDA and CDR2 is SQIVND (reference sequence). The CDR3 runs to 14 residues.

The chain links TRBV19 to TRBJ1-4; 7 nucleotides match TRBD1. This CDR3 has 15 amino acids. The trim removed 5 bases at V and 5 bases at J, leaving 8 bases unmatched. Germline CDR1 and CDR2: LNHDA and SQIVND (reference sequence). CDR3 nucleotides: TGTGCCAGTAGTGGAACAGGGGCGATAAATGAAAAACTGTTTTTT. Residues: CASSGTGAINEKLFF. Filled out from reference TRBV19 and TRBJ1-4, the complete variable domain reads DGGITQSPKYLFRKEGQNVTLSCEQNLNHDAMYWYRQDPGQGLRLIYYSQIVNDFQKGDIAEGYSVSREKKESFPLTVTSAQKNPTAFYLCASSGTGAINEKLFFGSGTQLSVL.

The chain employs TRBV2 and TRBJ1-2, with D perhaps matching TRBD1 (6 bases). This CDR3 comprises 14 residues. Germline assignment: CDR1 SNHLY and CDR2 FYNNEI. V gave up 3 bases and J gave up 7 bases, with 15 bases separating them. Written as DNA, the CDR3 is TGTGCCAGCAGTGACCGGCAGGGGCCCCCTGGCTACACCTTC. This codes for CASSDRQGPPGYTF.

V is TRBV4-1 and J is TRBJ1-5, with TRBD1 identical over 9 bases. The CDR3 covers 17 residues. Per the germline V gene, CDR1 is MGHRA and CDR2 is YSYEKL. The J segment lost 3 bases and the V segment lost 4 bases, leaving 10 bases of the junction unmatched. CDR3 DNA sequence: TGCGCCAGCAGCCCCACTGGGACAGGGAGGTCCAATCAGCCCCAGCATTTT. Amino acid sequence: CASSPTGTGRSNQPQHF.

This clone has only a few counts. CDR3 bases: TGTGCCAGCACCAGGACAGGGTCTGGCTACACCTTC. This encodes CASTRTGSGYTF. This chain connects TRBV12-3 or TRBV12-4 to TRBJ1-2, with 8 nucleotides matching TRBD1. The CDR3 runs 12 residues. Unmatched junction bases numbered 5, after V lost 7 bases and J lost 7 bases.